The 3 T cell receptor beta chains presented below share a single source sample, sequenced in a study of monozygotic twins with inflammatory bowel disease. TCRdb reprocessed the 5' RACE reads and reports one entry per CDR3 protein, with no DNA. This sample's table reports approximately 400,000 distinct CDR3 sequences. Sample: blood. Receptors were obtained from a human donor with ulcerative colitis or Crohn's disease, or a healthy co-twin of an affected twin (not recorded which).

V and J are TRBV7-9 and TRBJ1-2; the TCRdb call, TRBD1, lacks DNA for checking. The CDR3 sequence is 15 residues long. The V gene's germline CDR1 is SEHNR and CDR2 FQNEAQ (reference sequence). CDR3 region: CASSKGQGEIYGYTF.

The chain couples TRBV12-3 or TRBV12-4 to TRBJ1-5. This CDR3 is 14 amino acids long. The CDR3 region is CASSLGQGPMIVHF.

The CDR3 region is CATSDRPEGEQYF. The J gene is TRBJ2-7, the V gene TRBV24-1; TCRdb's D call of TRBD2 is untestable without DNA. The CDR3 is 13 amino acids. Germline V gives CDR1 KGHDR, CDR2 SFDVKD.